The source of this T cell receptor beta chain is a study of beta chain features in type 1 diabetes. Study-level findings and limits: All four CD4+ subsets from Type 1 diabetes patients carried moderately but significantly shorter TCRB CDR3s.

In the case of this clone: Its antigen remains unidentified.

The sequenced template was cDNA made from the entire isolated RNA. Profiled with immunoSEQ multiplex PCR; TCRdb holds only in-frame clones, not every one. The data show around 160,000 clones, roughly 9% seen once. This TCR was recovered from a woman aged 25 to 39 with type 1 diabetes. The sample was central memory CD4+ T cells from blood.

CDR3 residues: CASSPYRDDYGYTF. DNA of the CDR3: TGTGCCAGCTCACCGTACAGGGACGACTATGGCTACACCTTC. The chain uses TRBV18 and TRBJ1-2; D may be TRBD1 (6 bases). The germline V and J ends were trimmed by 3 bases and 3 bases, with 11 bases remaining between them. Germline values: CDR1 KGHSH, CDR2 LQKENI. The length of the CDR3 is 14 residues.